The 16 T cell receptor beta chains below come from one sample, sequenced in a study of human T cells and chemical hapten exposure. Using its own MiXCR run on the RACE reads, TCRdb lists one record per CDR3 protein. Found here are around 120,000 distinct CDR3 sequences, about 13% of them singletons; the top ten hold approximately 3%. Time point here: pre-sensitization, week 0. Documented treatment: therapeutic diphenylcyclopropenone sensitization with weekly scalp DPC. Sequencing was performed on whole blood, taken in connection with sensitization to the hapten diphenylcyclopropenone (DPC). These receptors came from a woman aged 18 to 35 with alopecia areata. Some clones in this sample may be carry-over from other donors' samples.

The chain has TRBV11-2 and TRBJ2-7; possible D gene TRBD2, 7 bases. Trimming took 1 base from V and 4 from J, leaving 14 bases between them. The germline CDR1 and CDR2 sequences are SGHAT and FQNNGV. The CDR3 covers 15 residues. CDR3 DNA sequence: TGTGCCAGCAGCTTAGGAGGGGGACTAATGTACGAGCAGTACTTC. Amino acid sequence: CASSLGGGLMYEQYF.

This clonotype was seen a few times. The chain recombines TRBV10-3 with TRBJ1-2; a weak D match, TRBD1 (6 bases). Trimming took off 5 bases at V and 2 bases at J, with 12 bases between the two ends. The CDR3 length is 14 residues. The germline V gene encodes CDR1 ENHRY and CDR2 SYGVKD. DNA for the CDR3: TGTGCCATCAGTCCCGAAGGGACAAACTATGGCTACACCTTC. Encoded protein: CAISPEGTNYGYTF.

The CDR3 here is CASSQGSLAGLKLFF. In DNA, the CDR3 is TGCGCCAGCAGCCAAGGGTCCCTAGCGGGGCTGAAGCTGTTTTTT. This sequence joins TRBV4-3 and TRBJ2-2, with 9 bases matching TRBD2. The CDR3 contains 15 residues. V dropped 1 base and J dropped 12; count of bases not matched to a gene: 9. CDR1 and CDR2 (germline): LGHNA, YSLEER.

This clonotype was recorded a few times. The chain recombines TRBV2 with TRBJ1-1; tentative D call: TRBD1 (6 bases). V was shortened by 2 bases and J by 6 bases, with 19 bases between the two germline ends. The CDR3 covers 16 residues. CDR1 is SNHLY, CDR2 FYNNEI, per germline. As DNA, the CDR3 is TGTGCCAGCAGTGAAATAATCTACAGGGTTGAGGCTGAAGCTTTCTTT. It codes for CASSEIIYRVEAEAFF.

This clonotype was seen a few times. The V and J genes are TRBV7-9 and TRBJ2-7; D not resolved. This CDR3 has 12 amino acids. Between the trimmed V and J ends, which lost 4 bases and 3 bases, there was a span of 7 bases. In germline, CDR1 is SEHNR, CDR2 FQNEAQ (reference sequence). Here the CDR3 DNA reads TGTGCCAGCAGCTCTGACAACTACGAGCAGTACTTC. It is translated as CASSSDNYEQYF.

The rearrangement uses TRBV7-9 and TRBJ1-1; perhaps TRBD1 as D (5 bases). CDR3 length: 13 residues. CDR1 is SEHNR, CDR2 FQNEAQ, per germline (reference sequence). The ends were cut back, 5 bases at V and 11 bases at J, with 18 bases in the middle. CDR3: CASSRAEGLGAFF. The CDR3 nucleotides read TGTGCCAGCAGCCGAGCGGAGGGGCTGGGGGCTTTCTTT.

This clonotype has a count of ten or more. This chain connects TRBV20-1 to TRBJ2-7; 8 bases align to TRBD2. V gave up 3 bases and J gave up 4 bases; unmatched junction bases: 8. The CDR3 consists of 14 residues. Looked up from germline, CDR1 is DFQATT and CDR2 is SNEGSKA (reference sequence). The CDR3: CSARRRGAGYEQYF. DNA of the CDR3: TGCAGTGCTAGGAGGCGGGGGGCAGGTTACGAGCAGTACTTC.

This clonotype was detected ten times or more. J is TRBJ1-2 and V is TRBV7-3; D not certain. Trimming removed 2 bases from V and 4 bases from J, with 14 bases in between. Germline assignment: CDR1 SGHTA and CDR2 FQGTGA. CDR3 length: 15 residues. CDR3 residues: CASSLSGSTPYGYTF. CDR3 bases: TGTGCCAGCAGCTTATCCGGCAGTACTCCCTATGGCTACACCTTC. Looking up the rest from reference TRBV7-3 and TRBJ1-2 gives the full variable domain: GAGVSQTPSNKVTEKGKYVELRCDPISGHTALYWYRQSLGQGPEFLIYFQGTGAADDSGLPNDRFFAVRPEGSVSTLKIQRTERGDSAVYLCASSLSGSTPYGYTFGSGTRLTVV.

V is TRBV9 and J is TRBJ1-2, with 8 bases aligning to TRBD1. The CDR3 consists of 16 residues. Germline V gene sequence: CDR1 SGDLS, CDR2 YYNGEE. Unmatched junction bases numbered 14, after V lost 7 bases and J lost 3 bases. The CDR3 sequence is CASGPHPGQADYGYTF. CDR3 DNA sequence: TGTGCCAGCGGCCCACACCCGGGACAGGCCGACTATGGCTACACCTTC.

This clonotype was picked up a small number of times. V and J are TRBV9 and TRBJ1-1, with TRBD1 as a possible D gene (6 bases). This CDR3 is 15 amino acids long. V was cut by 4 bases and J by 0 bases, with 13 bases left in between. Germline assignment: CDR1 SGDLS and CDR2 YYNGEE. The CDR3 sequence is CASSPRGFMNTEAFF. CDR3 bases: TGTGCCAGCAGCCCCAGGGGCTTCATGAACACTGAAGCTTTCTTT. Full variable domain (rest looked up from reference TRBV9 and TRBJ1-1): DSGVTQTPKHLITATGQRVTLRCSPRSGDLSVYWYQQSLDQGLQFLIQYYNGEERAKGNILERFSAQQFPDLHSELNLSSLELGDSALYFCASSPRGFMNTEAFFGQGTRLTVV.

This clonotype was detected a few times. Compared with germline, one end of the junction differs, possibly owing to a read error. The genes are TRBV4-3 and TRBJ2-7; 8 bases align to TRBD1. This CDR3 is built from 16 residues. Germline CDR1 LGHNA, CDR2 YSLEER. CDR3 sequence (DNA): TGCGCCAACAGCCAAGAATGGCAGGGGGCCTCCTACGAGCAGTACTTC. Translating it yields CANSQEWQGASYEQYF.

Ten or more counts support this clonotype. The chain links TRBV6-1 to TRBJ2-1; D may be TRBD2 (6 bases). Per the germline V gene, CDR1 is MNHNS and CDR2 is SASEGT. The CDR3 runs to 15 residues. Deletions cut 6 bases from V and 4 bases from J, with 16 bases between. The CDR3 here is CASRNSGTPYNEQFF. CDR3 in DNA: TGTGCCAGCAGGAATTCCGGGACTCCTTACAATGAGCAGTTCTTC.

This clonotype was seen more than once but under ten times. The chain recombines TRBV30 with TRBJ2-3; TRBD2 agrees at 11 bases. CDR1 is GTSNPN and CDR2 is SVGIG in the germline V gene (reference sequence). This CDR3 region has 15 residues. J gave up 5 bases and V 5 bases, and 9 bases lay outside the gene matches. The CDR3 reads CAWRIAGGLGDTQYF. CDR3 DNA: TGTGCCTGGCGAATAGCGGGGGGGCTGGGAGATACGCAGTATTTT.

This clonotype was observed a few times. The chain couples TRBV28 to TRBJ2-7; D is perhaps TRBD1 (6 bases). Germline CDR1 reads MDHEN; CDR2 reads SYDVKM. V was trimmed by 7 bases and J by 2 bases, leaving 21 bases between them. The CDR3 covers 16 residues. Here the CDR3 reads CASTTLGQGKTYEQYF. The CDR3 DNA reads as TGTGCCAGCACAACTCTGGGGCAGGGGAAGACCTACGAGCAGTACTTC. The entire variable domain, with the rest obtained from reference TRBV28 and TRBJ2-7, is as follows: DVKVTQSSRYLVKRTGEKVFLECVQDMDHENMFWYRQDPGLGLRLIYFSYDVKMKEKGDIPEGYSVSREKKERFSLILESASTNQTSMYLCASTTLGQGKTYEQYFGPGTRLTVT.

V usage is TRBV20-1 and J usage is TRBJ2-5; D is possibly TRBD1 (6 bases). The germline gives CDR1 DFQATT, CDR2 SNEGSKA (reference sequence). The CDR3 length is 15 residues. The ends were cut back, 0 bases at V and 7 bases at J, with 18 bases in the middle. CDR3 amino acids: CSARDGGVGAWTQYF. In DNA form, the CDR3 reads TGCAGTGCTAGAGATGGGGGCGTAGGGGCCTGGACCCAGTACTTC.

The gene calls are TRBV11-2 and TRBJ1-4, with D tentatively TRBD1 (5 bases). V dropped 5 bases and J dropped 4 bases, with 23 bases sitting between them. The CDR3 contains 18 residues. Germline CDR1 and CDR2: SGHAT and FQNNGV. CDR3 coding DNA: TGTGCCAGCAGCCCTAGACCACCGTCGACAGACTATAATGAAAAACTGTTTTTT. Amino acids: CASSPRPPSTDYNEKLFF.